The 8 T cell receptor beta chains reported below all come from one sample, sequenced in a study of T cell responses to AZD1222 COVID-19 vaccine. The data were produced by immunoSEQ multiplex PCR, yet TCRdb's version contains in-frame clones alone and is incomplete. The sample has some 150,000 clones, roughly 80% seen once. The sample was peripheral blood, taken on day 0 of MenACWY control vaccination. These receptors were collected from an adult in good health.

V gene TRBV10-3 combines with J gene TRBJ1-3; D gene uncertain. From germline, CDR1 is ENHRY and CDR2 SYGVKD. This CDR3 has 12 amino acids. Between the trimmed V and J ends, which lost 10 bases and 0 bases, there was a span of 7 bases. The CDR3 loop is CATRSSGNTIYF. The CDR3, as DNA: TGTGCCACCAGAAGCTCTGGAAACACCATATATTTT.

This chain uses TRBV7-3 with TRBJ2-6, with D possibly TRBD2 on 5 matching bases. Germline values: CDR1 SGHTA, CDR2 FQGTGA. The CDR3 is 15 amino acids. The ends were cut back, 1 base at V and 1 base at J, with 5 bases in the middle. The CDR3 nucleotides read TGTGCCAGCAGCTTAAGCGGGTCTGGGGCCAACGTCCTGACTTTC. As protein: CASSLSGSGANVLTF.

V is TRBV7-8 and J is TRBJ2-6; no definite D call. Between the trimmed V and J ends, which lost 1 base and 5 bases, there was a span of 6 bases. Germline V lookup: CDR1 SGHVS, CDR2 FQNEAQ. The CDR3 has 14 amino acids. The CDR3 nucleotides are TGTGCCAGCAGCTTAGAAAATAGGGCCAACGTCCTGACTTTC. Translation gives CASSLENRANVLTF.

V is TRBV3-1 (or the pseudogene TRBV3-2) and J is TRBJ1-1; weak D call: TRBD1 (6 bases). The CDR3 sequence is 13 residues long. V was pared by 5 bases and J by 4 bases, with 11 bases between. The V gene's germline CDR1 is LGHDT and CDR2 YNNKEL (reference sequence). The CDR3 here is CASSYRVRTEAFF. Here the CDR3 DNA reads TGTGCCAGCAGCTACAGGGTTCGCACTGAAGCTTTCTTT.

The rearrangement links TRBV24-1 to TRBJ1-2; maybe TRBD1 (5 bases). Per the germline V gene, CDR1 is KGHDR and CDR2 is SFDVKD. V was shortened by 3 bases and J by 8 bases, with 18 bases between the two germline ends. The CDR3 is 15 residues long. The CDR3 coding sequence is TGTGCCACCAGTGATCGGATGACAGCCCGGGGAGGCTACACCTTC. Encoded protein: CATSDRMTARGGYTF.

The chain couples TRBV4-2 to TRBJ2-3, with 10 bases identical to TRBD2. Unmatched junction bases numbered 10, after V lost 2 bases and J lost 5 bases. CDR3 length: 17 residues. The V gene's germline CDR1 is LGHNA and CDR2 YNFKEQ. CDR3 in DNA: TGTGCCAGCAGCCAAAATAGCGGGGGGATGGCTAGAGATACGCAGTATTTT. The encoded protein is CASSQNSGGMARDTQYF.

This clone has just one count. The J gene is TRBJ2-2, the V gene TRBV7-3, with a possible D match to TRBD2 (6 bases). There are 14 residues in the CDR3. The V gene's germline CDR1 is SGHTA and CDR2 FQGTGA. V was trimmed by 6 bases and J by 4 bases, leaving 12 bases between them. CDR3 loop: CASSLTRGTGELFF. Written as DNA, the CDR3 is TGTGCCAGCAGTCTGACTAGGGGCACCGGGGAGCTGTTTTTT.

V and J are TRBV5-1 and TRBJ1-1; TRBD1 is a possible D gene (6 bases). The CDR3 covers 11 residues. V lost 6 bases to trimming and J lost 9 bases, with 12 bases between them. Per the germline V gene, CDR1 is SGHRS and CDR2 is YFSETQ. CDR3 nucleotide sequence: TGCGCCAGCATTGCCCGGGGGCAAGCTTTCTTT. Translating gives CASIARGQAFF.